The following is a TCR beta chain sequence with its context. Its target is not known. The V gene's germline CDR1 is GTSNPN and CDR2 SVGIG (reference sequence). V lost 4 bases and J 4 bases, leaving 5 bases between the germline ends. CDR3 length equals 11 residues. Genomic DNA came from blood regulatory T cells gated CD4+ CD25-high CD127-low. This specimen belongs to a study of regulatory and conventional T cells in RAG deficiency. The study, taken as a whole, reports: Shannon entropy fell and Simpson indices rose in RAG-deficient patients. Patient subsets had shorter CDR3s; Omenn Treg-Tconv overlap exceeded 90%. Other subsets showed around 10-fold reductions, but Treg unique TCR beta sequences fell roughly 110-fold in these patients.

The data were produced by immunoSEQ multiplex PCR, yet TCRdb's version contains in-frame clones alone and is incomplete. The data show under 20,000 clones, roughly 87% seen once. This sample was also put to use in a study of regulatory T cells. From that study: The PCR used 52 TRBV and 13 TRBJ primers.

This clonotype was sampled from a human donor in good health. The chain links TRBV30 to TRBJ1-3; D unresolved. The sample was Tregs sorted from blood. The CDR3: CAWTLGNTIYF. The CDR3 nucleotides are TGTGCCTGGACTTTGGGAAACACCATATATTTT.